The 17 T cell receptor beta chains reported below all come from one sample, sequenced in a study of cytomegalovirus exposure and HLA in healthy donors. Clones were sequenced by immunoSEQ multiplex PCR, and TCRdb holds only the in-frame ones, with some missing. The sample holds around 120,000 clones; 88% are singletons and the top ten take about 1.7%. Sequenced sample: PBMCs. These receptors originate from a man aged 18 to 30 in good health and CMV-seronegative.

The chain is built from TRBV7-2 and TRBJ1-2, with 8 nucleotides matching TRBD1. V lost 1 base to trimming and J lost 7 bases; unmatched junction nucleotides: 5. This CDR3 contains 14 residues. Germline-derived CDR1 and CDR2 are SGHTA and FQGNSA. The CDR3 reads CASSLEQGVGGYTF. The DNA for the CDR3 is TGTGCCAGCAGCTTAGAACAGGGGGTGGGTGGCTACACCTTC.

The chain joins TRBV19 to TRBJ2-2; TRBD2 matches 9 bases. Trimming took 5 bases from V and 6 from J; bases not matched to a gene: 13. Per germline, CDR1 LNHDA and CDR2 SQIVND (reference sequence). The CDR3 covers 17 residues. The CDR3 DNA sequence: TGTGCCAGTAGTTCCCGCATAGTAGCGGGAGTGGCCGGGGAGCTGTTTTTT. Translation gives CASSSRIVAGVAGELFF.

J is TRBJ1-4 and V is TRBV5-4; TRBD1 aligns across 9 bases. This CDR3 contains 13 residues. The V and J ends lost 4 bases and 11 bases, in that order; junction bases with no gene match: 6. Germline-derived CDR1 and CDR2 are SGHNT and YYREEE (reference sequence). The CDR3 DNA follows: TGTGCCAGCAGCGCGGTGACAGGGGGGAAACTGTTTTTT. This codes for CASSAVTGGKLFF.

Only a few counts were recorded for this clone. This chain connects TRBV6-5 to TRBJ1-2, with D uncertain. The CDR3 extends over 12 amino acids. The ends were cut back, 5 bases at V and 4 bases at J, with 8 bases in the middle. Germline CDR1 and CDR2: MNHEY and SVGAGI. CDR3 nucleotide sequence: TGTGCCAGCAGTATTGACTCCTATGGCTACACCTTC. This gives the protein CASSIDSYGYTF.

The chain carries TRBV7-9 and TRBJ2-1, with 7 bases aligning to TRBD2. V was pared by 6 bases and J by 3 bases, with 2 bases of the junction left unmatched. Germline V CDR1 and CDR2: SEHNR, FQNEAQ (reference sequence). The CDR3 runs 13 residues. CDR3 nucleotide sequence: TGTGCCAGCAGATCTAGCGGCTACAATGAGCAGTTCTTC. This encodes CASRSSGYNEQFF.

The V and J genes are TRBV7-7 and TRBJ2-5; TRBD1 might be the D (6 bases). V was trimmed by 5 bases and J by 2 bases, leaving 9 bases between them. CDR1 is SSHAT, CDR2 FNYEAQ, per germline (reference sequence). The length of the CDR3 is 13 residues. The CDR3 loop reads CASSKDRQETQYF. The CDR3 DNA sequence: TGTGCCAGCAGCAAGGACAGACAAGAGACCCAGTACTTC.

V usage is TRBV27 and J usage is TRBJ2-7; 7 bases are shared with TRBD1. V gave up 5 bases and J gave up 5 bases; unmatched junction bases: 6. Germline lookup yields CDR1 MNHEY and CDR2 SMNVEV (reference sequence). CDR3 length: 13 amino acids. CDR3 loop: CASSLTGDHEQYF. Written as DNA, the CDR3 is TGTGCCAGCAGTCTTACAGGGGACCACGAGCAGTACTTC.

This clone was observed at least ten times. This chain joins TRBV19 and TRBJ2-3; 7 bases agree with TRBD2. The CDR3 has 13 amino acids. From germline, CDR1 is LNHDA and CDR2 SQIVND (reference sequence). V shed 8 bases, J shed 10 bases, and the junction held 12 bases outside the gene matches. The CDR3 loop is CASGTTGTKAQYF. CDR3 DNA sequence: TGTGCCAGTGGAACGACCGGGACTAAGGCGCAGTATTTT.

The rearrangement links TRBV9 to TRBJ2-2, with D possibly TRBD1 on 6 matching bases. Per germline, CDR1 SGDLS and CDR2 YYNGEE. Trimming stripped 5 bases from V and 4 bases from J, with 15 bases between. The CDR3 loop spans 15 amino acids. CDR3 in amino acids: CASSAGGIGTGELFF. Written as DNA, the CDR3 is TGTGCCAGCAGTGCTGGGGGCATTGGCACCGGGGAGCTGTTTTTT.

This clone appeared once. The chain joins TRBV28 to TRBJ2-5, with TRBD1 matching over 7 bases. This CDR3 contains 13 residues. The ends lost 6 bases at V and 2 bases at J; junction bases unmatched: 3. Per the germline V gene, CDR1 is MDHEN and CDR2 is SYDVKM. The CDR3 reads CASRGGGQETQYF. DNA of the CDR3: TGTGCCAGCAGAGGGGGCGGACAAGAGACCCAGTACTTC.

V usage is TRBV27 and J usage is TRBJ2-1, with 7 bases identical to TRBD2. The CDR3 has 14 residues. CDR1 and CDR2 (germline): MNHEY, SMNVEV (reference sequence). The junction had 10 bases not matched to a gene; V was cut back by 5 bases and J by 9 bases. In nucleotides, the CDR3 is TGTGCCAGCAGTCCTTCAGCGGGGCCCATTGAGCAGTTCTTC. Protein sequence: CASSPSAGPIEQFF.

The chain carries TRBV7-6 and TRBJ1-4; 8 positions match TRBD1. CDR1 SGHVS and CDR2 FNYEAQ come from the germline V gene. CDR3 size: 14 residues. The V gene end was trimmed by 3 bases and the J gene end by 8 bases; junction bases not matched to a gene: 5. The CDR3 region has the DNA TGTGCCAGCAGCTTTGGGACAGGCGTCGAAAAACTGTTTTTT. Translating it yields CASSFGTGVEKLFF. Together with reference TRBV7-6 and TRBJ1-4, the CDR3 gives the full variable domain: GAGVSQSPRYKVTKRGQDVALRCDPISGHVSLYWYRQALGQGPEFLTYFNYEAQQDKSGLPNDRFSAERPEGSISTLTIQRTEQRDSAMYRCASSFGTGVEKLFFGSGTQLSVL.

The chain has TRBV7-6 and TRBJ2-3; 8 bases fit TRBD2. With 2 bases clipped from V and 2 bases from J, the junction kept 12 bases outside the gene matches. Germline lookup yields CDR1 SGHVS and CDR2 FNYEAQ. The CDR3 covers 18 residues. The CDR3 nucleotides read TGTGCCAGCAGCTTAAACTTCAGACGGGGGGGCTTCACAGATACGCAGTATTTT. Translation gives CASSLNFRRGGFTDTQYF. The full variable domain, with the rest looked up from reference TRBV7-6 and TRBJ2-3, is GAGVSQSPRYKVTKRGQDVALRCDPISGHVSLYWYRQALGQGPEFLTYFNYEAQQDKSGLPNDRFSAERPEGSISTLTIQRTEQRDSAMYRCASSLNFRRGGFTDTQYFGPGTRLTVL.

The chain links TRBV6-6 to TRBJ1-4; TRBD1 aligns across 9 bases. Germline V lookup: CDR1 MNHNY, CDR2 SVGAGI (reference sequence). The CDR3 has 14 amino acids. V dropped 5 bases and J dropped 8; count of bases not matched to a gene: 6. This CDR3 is CASSPGTGREKLFF. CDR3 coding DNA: TGTGCCAGCAGTCCCGGGACAGGGAGGGAAAAACTGTTTTTT.

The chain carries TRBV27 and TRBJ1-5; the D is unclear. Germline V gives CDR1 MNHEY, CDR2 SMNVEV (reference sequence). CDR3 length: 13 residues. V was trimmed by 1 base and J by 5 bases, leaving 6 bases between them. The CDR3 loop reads CASSLWGDQPQHF. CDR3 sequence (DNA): TGTGCCAGCAGTTTATGGGGAGATCAGCCCCAGCATTTT.

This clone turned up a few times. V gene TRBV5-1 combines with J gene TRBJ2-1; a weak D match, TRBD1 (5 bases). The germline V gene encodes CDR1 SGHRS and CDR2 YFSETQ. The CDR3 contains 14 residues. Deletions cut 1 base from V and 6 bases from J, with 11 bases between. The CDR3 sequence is CASSLLGVGNEQFF. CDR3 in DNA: TGCGCCAGCAGCTTGTTAGGGGTAGGCAATGAGCAGTTCTTC.

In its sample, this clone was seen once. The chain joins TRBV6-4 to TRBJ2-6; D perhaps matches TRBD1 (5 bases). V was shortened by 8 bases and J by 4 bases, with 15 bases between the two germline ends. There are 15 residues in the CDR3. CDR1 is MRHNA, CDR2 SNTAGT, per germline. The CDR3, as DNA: TGTGCCAGCTCCCCCCAGGGAACCGGGGCCAACGTCCTGACTTTC. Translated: CASSPQGTGANVLTF.